This entry describes one TCR beta chain. The data stem from a study of blood T cell repertoires in COVID-19. About the study: In each case, the material was cDNA or gDNA derived from T cells, B-cell-depleted T cells, or PBMCs.

Original handling: Counts of nucleated cells, estimated from reference gene primer amplification, were obtained. Measured with immunoSEQ multiplex PCR; TCRdb has only the in-frame clones, and not every one. V, J and clone size are taken as reported in that table, and D and trimming were inferred from the DNA itself. The sample has roughly 350,000 clones; around 85% are singletons. Trimming stripped 5 bases from V and 2 bases from J, with 16 bases between. This CDR3 comprises 15 residues. Germline V CDR1 and CDR2: MNHEY, SMNVEV (reference sequence). The source is a young woman with acute or convalescent COVID-19. V is TRBV27 and J is TRBJ2-7; tentative D call: TRBD1 (6 bases). Sequences were obtained from peripheral blood. For the CDR3, the DNA is TGTGCCAGCAGTCCCCTCCGAGGGGGTACCTACGAGCAGTACTTC. Its protein product is CASSPLRGGTYEQYF.